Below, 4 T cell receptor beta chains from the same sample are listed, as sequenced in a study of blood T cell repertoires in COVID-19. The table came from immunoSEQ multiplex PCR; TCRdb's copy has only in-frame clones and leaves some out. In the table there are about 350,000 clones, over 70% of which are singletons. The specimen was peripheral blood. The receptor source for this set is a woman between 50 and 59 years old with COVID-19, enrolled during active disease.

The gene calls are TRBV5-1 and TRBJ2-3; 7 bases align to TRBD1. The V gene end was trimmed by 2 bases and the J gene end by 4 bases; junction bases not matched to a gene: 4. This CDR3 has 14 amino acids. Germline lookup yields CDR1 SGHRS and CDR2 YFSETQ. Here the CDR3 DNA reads TGCGCCAGCAGCTTCACAGGGGTTCCAGATACGCAGTATTTT. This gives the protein CASSFTGVPDTQYF.

The CDR3 is CASSLSTPPDVTTQYF. DNA of the CDR3: TGTGCCAGCAGTTTATCGACACCCCCTGATGTAACGACCCAGTACTTC. The chain employs TRBV27 and TRBJ2-5; D is undetermined. This CDR3 comprises 16 residues. Germline assignment: CDR1 MNHEY and CDR2 SMNVEV (reference sequence). The ends were cut back, 0 bases at V and 7 bases at J, with 18 bases in the middle.

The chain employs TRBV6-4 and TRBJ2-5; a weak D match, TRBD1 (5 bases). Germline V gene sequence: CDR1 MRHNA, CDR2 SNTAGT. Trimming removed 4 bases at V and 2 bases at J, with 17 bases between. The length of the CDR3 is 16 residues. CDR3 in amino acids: CASSALGRGAQETQYF. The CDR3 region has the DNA TGTGCCAGCAGTGCCCTCGGACGTGGGGCACAAGAGACCCAGTACTTC.

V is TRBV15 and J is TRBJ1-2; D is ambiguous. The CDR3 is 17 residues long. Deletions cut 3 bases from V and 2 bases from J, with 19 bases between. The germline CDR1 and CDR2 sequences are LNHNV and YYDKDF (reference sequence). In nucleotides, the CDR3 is TGTGCCACCAGCAGGGACCTCTCATGGACGGGGAACTATGGCTACACCTTC. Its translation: CATSRDLSWTGNYGYTF.